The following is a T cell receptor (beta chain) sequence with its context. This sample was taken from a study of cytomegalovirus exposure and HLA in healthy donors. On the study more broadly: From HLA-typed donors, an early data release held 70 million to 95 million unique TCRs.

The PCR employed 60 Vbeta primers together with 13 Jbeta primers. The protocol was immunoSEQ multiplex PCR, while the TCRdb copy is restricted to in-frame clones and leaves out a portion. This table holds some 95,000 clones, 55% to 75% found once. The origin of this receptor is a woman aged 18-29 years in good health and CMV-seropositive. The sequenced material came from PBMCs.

As DNA, the CDR3 is TGTGCCAGCAGCACAAACCCCGGGGAGACCCAGTACTTC. It encodes CASSTNPGETQYF. This chain uses TRBV9 with TRBJ2-5; D ambiguous. This CDR3 region has 13 residues. The germline V gene encodes CDR1 SGDLS and CDR2 YYNGEE. Trimming pared 4 bases from V and 5 bases from J, leaving 12 bases between. The full variable domain, rest sourced from reference TRBV9 and TRBJ2-5, is DSGVTQTPKHLITATGQRVTLRCSPRSGDLSVYWYQQSLDQGLQFLIQYYNGEERAKGNILERFSAQQFPDLHSELNLSSLELGDSALYFCASSTNPGETQYFGPGTRLLVL.